This TCR beta chain was sequenced in a study of shared clonotypes between healthy human individuals. Trimming at V came to 5 bases and at J to 4 bases, leaving 6 bases not matched to a gene. The length of the CDR3 is 15 residues. Germline CDR1 reads SGHNT; CDR2 reads YYREEE (reference sequence). Study-level points and caveats: Few donors limited the genetic and exposure-history diversity represented.

Deep was the level at which the assay was run. Sequencing was performed with immunoSEQ multiplex PCR; in TCRdb, only in-frame clones are kept and a portion is missing. Of some 360,000 clones listed, less than 75% were seen once; the top ten hold around 9.3%. There were no recent acute infections or vaccinations among the donors, who were healthy HIV-negative adults. Naive CD4+ cells were CD45RA-selected; the remaining cells were memory. This clone has only a few counts. Its antigen is unknown. This rearrangement joins TRBV5-4 to TRBJ1-1; 12 positions agree with TRBD1. The source material was memory CD4+ T cells sorted from blood. The subset: CD45RA-negative fraction. This TCR was recovered from a man under 40 in good health. The CDR3 spells CASSRGQGAVTEAFF. Here the CDR3 DNA reads TGTGCCAGCAGTCGGGGACAGGGGGCAGTCACTGAAGCTTTCTTT.